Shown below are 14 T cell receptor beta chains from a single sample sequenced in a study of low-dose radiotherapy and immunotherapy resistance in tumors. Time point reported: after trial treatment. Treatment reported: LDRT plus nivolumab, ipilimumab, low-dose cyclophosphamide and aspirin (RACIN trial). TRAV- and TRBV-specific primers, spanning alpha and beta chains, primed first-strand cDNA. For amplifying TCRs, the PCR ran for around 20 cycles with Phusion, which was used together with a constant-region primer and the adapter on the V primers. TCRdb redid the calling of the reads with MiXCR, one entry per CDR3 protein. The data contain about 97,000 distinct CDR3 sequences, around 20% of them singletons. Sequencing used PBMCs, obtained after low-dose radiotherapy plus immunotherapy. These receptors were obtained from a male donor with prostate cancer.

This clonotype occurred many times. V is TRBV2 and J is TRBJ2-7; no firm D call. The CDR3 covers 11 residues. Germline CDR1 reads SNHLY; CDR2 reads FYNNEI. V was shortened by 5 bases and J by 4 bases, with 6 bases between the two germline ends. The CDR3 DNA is TGTGCCAGCAGTCCGAGGTACGAGCAGTACTTC. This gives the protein CASSPRYEQYF. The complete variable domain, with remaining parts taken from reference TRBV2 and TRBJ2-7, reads EPEVTQTPSHQVTQMGQEVILRCVPISNHLYFYWYRQILGQKVEFLVSFYNNEISEKSEIFDDQFSVERPDGSNFTLKIRSTKLEDSAMYFCASSPRYEQYFGPGTRLTVT.

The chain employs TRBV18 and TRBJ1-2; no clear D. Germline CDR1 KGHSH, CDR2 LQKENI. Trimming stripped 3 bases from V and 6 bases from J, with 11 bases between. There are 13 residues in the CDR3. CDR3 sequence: CASSPITEDGYTF. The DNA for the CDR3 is TGTGCCAGCTCACCGATAACAGAGGATGGCTACACCTTC.

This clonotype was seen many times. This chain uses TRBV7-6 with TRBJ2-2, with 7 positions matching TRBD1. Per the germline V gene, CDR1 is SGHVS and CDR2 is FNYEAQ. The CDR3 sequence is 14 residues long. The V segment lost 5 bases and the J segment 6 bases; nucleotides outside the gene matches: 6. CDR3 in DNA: TGTGCCAGCAGCCCGACAGGGAATCCCGGGGAGCTGTTTTTT. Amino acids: CASSPTGNPGELFF.

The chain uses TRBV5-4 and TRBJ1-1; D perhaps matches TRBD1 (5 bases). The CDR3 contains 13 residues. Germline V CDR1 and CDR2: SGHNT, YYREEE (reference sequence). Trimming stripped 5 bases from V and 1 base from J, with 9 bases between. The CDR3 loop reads CASRTGGNTEAFF. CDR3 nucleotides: TGTGCCAGCAGAACCGGGGGGAACACTGAAGCTTTCTTT. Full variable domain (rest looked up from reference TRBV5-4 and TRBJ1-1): ETGVTQSPTHLIKTRGQQVTLRCSSQSGHNTVSWYQQALGQGPQFIFQYYREEENGRGNFPPRFSGLQFPNYSSELNVNALELDDSALYLCASRTGGNTEAFFGQGTRLTVV.

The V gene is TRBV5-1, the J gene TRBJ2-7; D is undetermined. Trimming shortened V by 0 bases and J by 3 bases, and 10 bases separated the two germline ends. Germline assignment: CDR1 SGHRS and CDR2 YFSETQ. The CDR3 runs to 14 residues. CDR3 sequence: CASSLAGGNYEQYF. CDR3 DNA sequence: TGCGCCAGCAGCTTGGCTGGCGGAAACTACGAGCAGTACTTC.

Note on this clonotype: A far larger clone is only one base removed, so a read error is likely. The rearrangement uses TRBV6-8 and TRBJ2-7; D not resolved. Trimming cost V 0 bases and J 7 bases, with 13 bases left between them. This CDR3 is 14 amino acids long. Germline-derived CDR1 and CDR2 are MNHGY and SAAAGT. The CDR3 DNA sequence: TGTGCCAGCAGTTACTCGGTGGGGATCAATGAGCAGTACTTC. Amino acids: CASSYSVGINEQYF.

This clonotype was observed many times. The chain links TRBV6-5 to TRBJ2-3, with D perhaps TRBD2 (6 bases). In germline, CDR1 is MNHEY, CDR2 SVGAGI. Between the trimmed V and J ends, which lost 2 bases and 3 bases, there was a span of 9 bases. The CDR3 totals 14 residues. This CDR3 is CASSYREETDTQYF. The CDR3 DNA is TGTGCCAGCAGTTACAGGGAGGAAACAGATACGCAGTATTTT.

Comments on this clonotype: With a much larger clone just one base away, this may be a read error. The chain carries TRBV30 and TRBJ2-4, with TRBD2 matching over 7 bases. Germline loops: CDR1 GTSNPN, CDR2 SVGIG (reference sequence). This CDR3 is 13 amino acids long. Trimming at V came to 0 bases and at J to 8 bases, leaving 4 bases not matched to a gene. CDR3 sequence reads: CAWSVLGGYIQYF. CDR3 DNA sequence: TGTGCCTGGAGTGTCTTGGGGGGGTACATTCAGTACTTC. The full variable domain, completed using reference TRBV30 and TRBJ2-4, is SQTIHQWPATLVQPVGSPLSLECTVEGTSNPNLYWYRQAAGRGLQLLFYSVGIGQISSEVPQNLSASRPQDRQFILSSKKLLLSDSGFYLCAWSVLGGYIQYFGAGTRLSVL.

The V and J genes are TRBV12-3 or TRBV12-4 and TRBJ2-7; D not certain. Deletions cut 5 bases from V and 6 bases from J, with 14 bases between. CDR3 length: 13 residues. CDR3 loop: CASSPLISGEQYF. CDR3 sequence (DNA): TGTGCCAGCAGTCCCCTAATCTCCGGCGAGCAGTACTTC.

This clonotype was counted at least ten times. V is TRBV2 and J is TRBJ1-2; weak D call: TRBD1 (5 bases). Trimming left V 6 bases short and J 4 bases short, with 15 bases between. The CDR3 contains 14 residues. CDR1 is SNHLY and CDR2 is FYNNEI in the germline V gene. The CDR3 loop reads CASRGTERLYGYTF. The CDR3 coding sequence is TGTGCCAGCAGAGGGACTGAAAGACTCTATGGCTACACCTTC.

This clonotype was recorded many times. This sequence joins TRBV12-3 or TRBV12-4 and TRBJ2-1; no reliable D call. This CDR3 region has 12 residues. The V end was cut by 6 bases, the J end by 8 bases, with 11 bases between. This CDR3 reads CASSLPGYEQFF. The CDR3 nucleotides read TGTGCCAGCAGCTTACCAGGCTATGAGCAGTTCTTC.

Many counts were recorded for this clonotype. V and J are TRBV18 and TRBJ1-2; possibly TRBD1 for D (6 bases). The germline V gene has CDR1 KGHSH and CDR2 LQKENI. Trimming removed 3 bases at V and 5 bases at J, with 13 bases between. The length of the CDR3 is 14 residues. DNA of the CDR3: TGTGCCAGCTCACCGGAGGGGGGACGATATGGCTACACCTTC. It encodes CASSPEGGRYGYTF.

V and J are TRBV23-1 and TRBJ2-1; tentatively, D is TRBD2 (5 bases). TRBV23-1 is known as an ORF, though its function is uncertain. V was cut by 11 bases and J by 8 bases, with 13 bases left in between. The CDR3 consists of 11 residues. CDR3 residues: CARGNVYEQFF. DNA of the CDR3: TGCGCCCGGGGAAATGTATATGAGCAGTTCTTC.

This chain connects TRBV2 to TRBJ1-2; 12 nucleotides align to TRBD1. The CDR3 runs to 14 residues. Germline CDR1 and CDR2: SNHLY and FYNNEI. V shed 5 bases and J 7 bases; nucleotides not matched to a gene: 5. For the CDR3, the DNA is TGTGCCAGCAGTTCCCCGGGACAGGGGGCTGGCTACACCTTC. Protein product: CASSSPGQGAGYTF.